The next 20 T cell receptor beta chains were all read from a single sample in a study of brain T cells in children with intractable seizures. Only in-frame clones appear in the TCRdb table, and some are missing; sequencing was by immunoSEQ multiplex PCR. The table has about 22,000 clones, 90% to 95% seen once. The sequencing here drew on peripheral blood, taken at surgery. The receptor source for this set is a boy aged 5-17 years with focal cortical dysplasia and intractable seizures.

V is TRBV7-9 and J is TRBJ1-5, with 10 bases aligning to TRBD1. The V gene end was trimmed by 4 bases and the J gene end by 4 bases; junction bases not matched to a gene: 1. CDR3 length equals 14 residues. The germline V gene has CDR1 SEHNR and CDR2 FQNEAQ (reference sequence). The CDR3 DNA is TGTGCCAGCAGCTCGGACAGGGGGAATCAGCCCCAGCATTTT. Translation: CASSSDRGNQPQHF.

This chain joins TRBV4-1 and TRBJ1-2, with 10 bases identical to TRBD1. This CDR3 has 15 residues. The germline V gene encodes CDR1 MGHRA and CDR2 YSYEKL. The V gene end was trimmed by 6 bases and the J gene end by 1 base; junction bases not matched to a gene: 5. The CDR3 protein is CASSRQGAGNYGYTF. CDR3 bases: TGCGCCAGCAGTCGACAGGGGGCTGGTAACTATGGCTACACCTTC.

The V gene is TRBV4-1, the J gene TRBJ2-3; TRBD1 or TRBD2 may be the D gene (5 bases each). CDR1 and CDR2 from the germline V gene are MGHRA and YSYEKL. The CDR3 has 17 amino acids. V shed 1 base and J shed 5 bases, with 19 bases lying between them. The CDR3: CASSQARPGTSLDTQYF. DNA of the CDR3: TGCGCCAGCAGCCAAGCTCGCCCCGGGACCTCACTAGATACGCAGTATTTT.

The chain recombines TRBV29-1 with TRBJ2-7; weak D call: TRBD1 (6 bases). In germline, CDR1 is SQVTM, CDR2 ANQGSEA. This CDR3 spans 12 amino acids. The ends were cut back, 4 bases at V and 2 bases at J, with 9 bases in the middle. CDR3 sequence reads: CSVGGQTYEQYF. In DNA, the CDR3 is TGCAGCGTTGGGGGGCAGACCTACGAGCAGTACTTC.

The rearrangement uses TRBV7-8 and TRBJ2-3; D call uncertain. This CDR3 has 15 residues. CDR1 SGHVS and CDR2 FQNEAQ come from the germline V gene. The V gene lost 1 base and the J gene lost 4 bases, with 12 bases spanning the gap. DNA of the CDR3: TGTGCCAGCAGCTTAGGTCCGCGCGTGGCAGATACGCAGTATTTT. Translating it yields CASSLGPRVADTQYF.

This clone has a single count. The V gene is TRBV7-9, the J gene TRBJ2-1; no firm D call. CDR1 SEHNR and CDR2 FQNEAQ come from the germline V gene (reference sequence). The CDR3 has 16 amino acids. Trimming shortened V by 5 bases and J by 2 bases, and 16 bases separated the two germline ends. This CDR3 reads CASSAPESPAYNEQFF. CDR3 nucleotides: TGTGCCAGCAGCGCCCCCGAGAGTCCGGCCTACAATGAGCAGTTCTTC.

The chain recombines TRBV27 with TRBJ2-5, with TRBD1 as a possible D gene (7 bases). The V gene's germline CDR1 is MNHEY and CDR2 SMNVEV (reference sequence). The CDR3 is made up of 16 amino acids. The V gene lost 4 bases and the J gene lost 2 bases, with 17 bases spanning the gap. CDR3 loop: CASSSPRTGLQETQYF. CDR3 nucleotide sequence: TGTGCCAGCAGTTCCCCAAGGACAGGACTACAAGAGACCCAGTACTTC.

This clone was recorded only once. The CDR3: CASSVWGPDTQYF. In nucleotides, the CDR3 is TGTGCCAGCAGCGTGTGGGGCCCAGATACGCAGTATTTT. The chain combines TRBV9 with TRBJ2-3; D is perhaps TRBD1 (5 bases). This CDR3 contains 13 residues. The germline gives CDR1 SGDLS, CDR2 YYNGEE. The V gene lost 2 bases and the J gene lost 4 bases, with 8 bases spanning the gap.

The V call is TRBV7-3, the J call TRBJ2-3; no definite D call. Germline V gene data show CDR1 as SGHTA and CDR2 as FQGTGA. Trimming stripped 3 bases from V and 2 bases from J, with 6 bases between. The CDR3 runs to 13 residues. CDR3 nucleotides: TGTGCCAGCAGCTTTACTTTCACAGATACGCAGTATTTT. Protein product: CASSFTFTDTQYF.

The rearrangement links TRBV19 to TRBJ1-4, with D possibly TRBD1 on 5 matching bases. The V end lost 3 bases, the J end lost 8 bases, and 13 bases lay between the germline ends. From germline, CDR1 is LNHDA and CDR2 SQIVND (reference sequence). The CDR3 has 14 amino acids. The CDR3 DNA reads as TGTGCCAGTAGTATCCGGCAGGGCGGAGAAAAACTGTTTTTT. It specifies CASSIRQGGEKLFF.

This clone was seen a few times. The genes are TRBV15 and TRBJ1-4; D ambiguous. This CDR3 is built from 14 residues. Germline V gene data show CDR1 as LNHNV and CDR2 as YYDKDF (reference sequence). Between the trimmed V and J ends, which lost 5 bases and 8 bases, there was a span of 15 bases. The CDR3 bases are TGTGCCACCAGCTCCCACGGGGTAGGCGAAAAACTGTTTTTT. This gives the protein CATSSHGVGEKLFF.

The chain joins TRBV24-1 to TRBJ2-1; no reliable D call. Deletions cut 0 bases from V and 6 bases from J, with 8 bases between. The length of the CDR3 is 14 residues. Germline V gene lookup returns CDR1 KGHDR and CDR2 SFDVKD. CDR3 coding DNA: TGTGCCACCAGTGATTTGCAAGTTGGCAATGAGCAGTTCTTC. This codes for CATSDLQVGNEQFF.

The rearrangement uses TRBV19 and TRBJ2-7; maybe TRBD1 (5 bases). Deletions cut 6 bases from V and 5 bases from J, with 11 bases between. CDR3 size: 12 residues. From germline, CDR1 is LNHDA and CDR2 SQIVND (reference sequence). CDR3 region: CASSRQRHEQYF. The CDR3 DNA follows: TGTGCCAGTAGCAGACAGCGACACGAGCAGTACTTC.

This chain joins TRBV5-1 and TRBJ2-5, with a weak D call TRBD2 (5 bases). In germline, CDR1 is SGHRS, CDR2 YFSETQ. V was pared by 0 bases and J by 5 bases, with 8 bases between. This CDR3 spans 13 amino acids. Here the CDR3 reads CASSLGSGETQYF. The CDR3, as DNA: TGCGCCAGCAGCTTGGGTTCGGGGGAGACCCAGTACTTC.

The chain joins TRBV7-9 to TRBJ2-5; TRBD1 aligns across 12 bases. CDR1 is SEHNR and CDR2 is FQNEAQ in the germline V gene (reference sequence). The CDR3 runs 16 residues. After removal of 6 bases from V and 1 base from J, the junction contained 6 bases not matched to a gene. CDR3 sequence: CASSSGTGGRQETQYF. The CDR3, as DNA: TGTGCCAGCAGTTCCGGGACAGGGGGCCGCCAAGAGACCCAGTACTTC.

This chain connects TRBV7-9 to TRBJ1-5; tentative D call: TRBD1 (5 bases). Germline CDR1 reads SEHNR; CDR2 reads FQNEAQ (reference sequence). The CDR3 runs to 14 residues. Trimming took 1 base from V and 1 from J, leaving 5 bases between them. The CDR3 nucleotides read TGTGCCAGCAGCTTAGGGGACAGCAATCAGCCCCAGCATTTT. Translation: CASSLGDSNQPQHF.

The chain carries TRBV7-5 and TRBJ2-7. TRBV7-5 corresponds to a pseudogene. The CDR3 extends over 13 amino acids. CDR3 protein: CVRSGSSKSEQYV. The CDR3 bases are TGTGTCAGAAGTGGGTCCAGTAAATCCGAGCAGTACGTC.

The rearrangement links TRBV15 to TRBJ2-3, with D uncertain. Germline assignment: CDR1 LNHNV and CDR2 YYDKDF (reference sequence). The CDR3 length is 12 residues. With 0 bases removed from V and 5 bases from J, the gap between germline ends came to 3 bases. The CDR3 spells CATSRDEDTQYF. The CDR3 DNA is TGTGCCACCAGCAGAGACGAAGATACGCAGTATTTT.

The V gene is TRBV30, the J gene TRBJ1-5; D not certain. V gave up 2 bases and J gave up 3 bases, with 8 bases separating them. Per germline, CDR1 GTSNPN and CDR2 SVGIG (reference sequence). The CDR3 is 13 amino acids. The chain's CDR3 is CAWSKAVNQPQHF. The DNA for the CDR3 is TGTGCCTGGAGTAAGGCAGTCAATCAGCCCCAGCATTTT.

The chain uses TRBV3-1 (or the pseudogene TRBV3-2) and TRBJ1-4; 12 nucleotides align to TRBD1. Germline trimming cut 0 bases from V and 8 bases from J; bases unmatched to any gene: 1. Per the germline V gene, CDR1 is LGHDT and CDR2 is YNNKEL (reference sequence). This CDR3 has 15 amino acids. CDR3 protein: CASSQEGQGAEKLFF. CDR3 nucleotides: TGTGCCAGCAGCCAAGAGGGACAGGGGGCGGAAAAACTGTTTTTT.